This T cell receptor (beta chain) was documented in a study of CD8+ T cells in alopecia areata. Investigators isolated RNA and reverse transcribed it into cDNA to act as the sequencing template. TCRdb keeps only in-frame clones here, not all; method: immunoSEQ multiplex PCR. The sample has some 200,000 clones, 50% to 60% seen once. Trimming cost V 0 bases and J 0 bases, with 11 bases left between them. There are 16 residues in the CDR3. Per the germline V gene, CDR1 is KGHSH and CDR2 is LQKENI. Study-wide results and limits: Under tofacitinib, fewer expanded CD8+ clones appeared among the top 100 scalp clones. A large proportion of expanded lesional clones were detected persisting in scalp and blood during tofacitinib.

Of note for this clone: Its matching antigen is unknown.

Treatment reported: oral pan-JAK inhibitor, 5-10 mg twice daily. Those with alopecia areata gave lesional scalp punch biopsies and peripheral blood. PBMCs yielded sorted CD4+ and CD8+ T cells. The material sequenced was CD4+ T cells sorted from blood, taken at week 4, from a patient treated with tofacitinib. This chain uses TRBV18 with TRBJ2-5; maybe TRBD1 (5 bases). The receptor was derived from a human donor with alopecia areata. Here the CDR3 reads CASSPPRKGNQETQYF. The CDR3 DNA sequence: TGTGCCAGCTCACCACCGAGAAAGGGGAACCAAGAGACCCAGTACTTC.